The rows below give T cell receptor beta chains drawn from one sample of a study of regulatory T cells in long-lasting Graves disease. TCRdb used MiXCR to reprocess the multiplex PCR reads, holding one entry per CDR3 protein. The sample has approximately 310,000 distinct CDR3 sequences; approximately 20% are singletons. Specimen: peripheral blood mononuclear cells (PBMCs), collected at new diagnosis, from a patient treated with antithyroid drugs. The receptors derive from a female donor with Graves disease. Each CDR3 is given without its conserved first and last residue.

CDR3	V	J
ASSYSWAPNTGELF	TRBV6-5	TRBJ2-2
ASSFPRPGQQY	TRBV11-2	TRBJ2-7
ASSRPGNEQF	TRBV12-3/TRBV12-4	TRBJ2-1
SASSWAAQQLAGGPVEQF	TRBV20-1	TRBJ2-1
ASSLGQGSTEAF	TRBV5-1	TRBJ1-1
ASSTSVAGNTIY	TRBV18	TRBJ1-3
ASSSGIGRETQY	TRBV12-3/TRBV12-4	TRBJ2-5
SAEEGETQY	TRBV29-1	TRBJ2-5
ASSDGGSGNTIY	TRBV10-2	TRBJ1-3
ASSGARDSGELF	TRBV10-2	TRBJ2-2
SVEVSMGSAF	TRBV29-1	TRBJ1-1
ASSVTGGRGGELF	TRBV2	TRBJ2-2
ASSSTHEKLF	TRBV12-3/TRBV12-4	TRBJ1-4
ASSARDSTEAF	TRBV19	TRBJ1-1
ASSGNSRYNEQF	TRBV5-1	TRBJ2-1
ASSPPLSGVGNYEQY	TRBV3-1	TRBJ2-7
AWSVTRYHEQF	TRBV30	TRBJ2-1
SARHNWNIQY	TRBV20-1	TRBJ2-4
ASRLSFWEDTGELF	TRBV3-1	TRBJ2-2
ASSQEVGWSSYNEQF	TRBV14	TRBJ2-1
ASSFDHRMNEKLF	TRBV28	TRBJ1-4
ASINGRGTEAF	TRBV3-1	TRBJ1-1
SASPGEGYEQY	TRBV20-1	TRBJ2-7
ASRPPSSGPGETQY	TRBV28	TRBJ2-5
ASSVQGAQGYT	TRBV19	TRBJ1-2
ATRMKRDRVMSDTGELF	TRBV15	TRBJ2-2
ASSFDQGAPYEQY	TRBV5-5	TRBJ2-7
ASSLRGIGGTDTQY	TRBV11-2	TRBJ2-3
ASSPLSGVNNQPQH	TRBV7-2	TRBJ1-5
ASTLGRGLYGYT	TRBV2	TRBJ1-2
ASSQESLNYGYT	TRBV3-1	TRBJ1-2
ASNPPGAGYGYT	TRBV28	TRBJ1-2
ASSLEETDPYNEQF	TRBV13	TRBJ2-1
ASILGTLNTEAF	TRBV16	TRBJ1-1
ASSLTAGTDYEQY	TRBV5-1	TRBJ2-7
ASSQVPGGNTIY	TRBV3-1	TRBJ1-3
ASSLRAGPSYEQY	TRBV12-3/TRBV12-4	TRBJ2-7
ASSFFLAVS	TRBV28	TRBJ2-7
ASSQDELHPPGNEQF	TRBV4-1	TRBJ2-1
ASSEGLGGPNSEAF	TRBV9	TRBJ1-1
ATSGQYRGRLAKNIQY	TRBV15	TRBJ2-4
ASSRGQGNTGELF	TRBV7-3	TRBJ2-2
ASSQAGAVRWNEQF	TRBV14	TRBJ2-1
SARSGDRDKTQY	TRBV20-1	TRBJ2-5
SARARLDRSEQY	TRBV20-1	TRBJ2-7
ASSLQGGTLWIAKNIQY	TRBV5-5	TRBJ2-4
ASSDPWRGNQPQH	TRBV2	TRBJ1-5
ASSLAKYYQETQY	TRBV27	TRBJ2-5
ATSDDGTGYGYT	TRBV24-1	TRBJ1-2
ASSIDEAQGETQY	TRBV19	TRBJ2-5
ASSPPRRTSGGAETQY	TRBV27	TRBJ2-5
ASRATSGISYEQY	TRBV28	TRBJ2-7
ASSLGYTEQY	TRBV7-9	TRBJ2-7
AWSPGQGAAF	TRBV30	TRBJ1-1
ASSQVYGGSEAF	TRBV14	TRBJ1-1
ASGRSGPNEQF	TRBV6-1	TRBJ2-1